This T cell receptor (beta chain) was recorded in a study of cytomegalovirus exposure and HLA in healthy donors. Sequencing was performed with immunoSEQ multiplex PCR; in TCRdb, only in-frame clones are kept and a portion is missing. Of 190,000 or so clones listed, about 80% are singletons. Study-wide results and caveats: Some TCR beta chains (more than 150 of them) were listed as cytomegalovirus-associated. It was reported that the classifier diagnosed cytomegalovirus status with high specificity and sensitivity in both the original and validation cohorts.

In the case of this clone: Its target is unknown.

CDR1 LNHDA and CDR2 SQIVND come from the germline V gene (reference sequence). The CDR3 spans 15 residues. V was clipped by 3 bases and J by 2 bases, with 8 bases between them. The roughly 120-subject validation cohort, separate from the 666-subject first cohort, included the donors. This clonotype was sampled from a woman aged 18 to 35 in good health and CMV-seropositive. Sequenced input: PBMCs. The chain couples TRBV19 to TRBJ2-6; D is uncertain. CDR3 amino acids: CASSILGPGANVLTF. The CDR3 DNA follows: TGTGCCAGTAGTATCCTCGGTCCTGGGGCCAACGTCCTGACTTTC.